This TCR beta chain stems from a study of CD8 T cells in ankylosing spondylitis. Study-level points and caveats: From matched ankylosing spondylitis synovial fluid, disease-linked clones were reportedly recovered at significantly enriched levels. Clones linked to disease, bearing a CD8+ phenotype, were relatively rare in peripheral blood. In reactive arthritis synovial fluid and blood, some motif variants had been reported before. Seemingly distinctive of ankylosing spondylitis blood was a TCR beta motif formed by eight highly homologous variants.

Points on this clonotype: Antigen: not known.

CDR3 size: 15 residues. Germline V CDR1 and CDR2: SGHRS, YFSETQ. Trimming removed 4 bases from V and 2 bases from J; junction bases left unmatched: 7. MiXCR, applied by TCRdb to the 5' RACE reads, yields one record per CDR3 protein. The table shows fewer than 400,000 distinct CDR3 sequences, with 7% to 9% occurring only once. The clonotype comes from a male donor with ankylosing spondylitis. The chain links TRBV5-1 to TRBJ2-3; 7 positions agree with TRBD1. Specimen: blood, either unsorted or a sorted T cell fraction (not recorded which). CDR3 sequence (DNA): TGCGCCAGCAGCCTACAGACAGGGATCACAGATACGCAGTATTTT. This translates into CASSLQTGITDTQYF.